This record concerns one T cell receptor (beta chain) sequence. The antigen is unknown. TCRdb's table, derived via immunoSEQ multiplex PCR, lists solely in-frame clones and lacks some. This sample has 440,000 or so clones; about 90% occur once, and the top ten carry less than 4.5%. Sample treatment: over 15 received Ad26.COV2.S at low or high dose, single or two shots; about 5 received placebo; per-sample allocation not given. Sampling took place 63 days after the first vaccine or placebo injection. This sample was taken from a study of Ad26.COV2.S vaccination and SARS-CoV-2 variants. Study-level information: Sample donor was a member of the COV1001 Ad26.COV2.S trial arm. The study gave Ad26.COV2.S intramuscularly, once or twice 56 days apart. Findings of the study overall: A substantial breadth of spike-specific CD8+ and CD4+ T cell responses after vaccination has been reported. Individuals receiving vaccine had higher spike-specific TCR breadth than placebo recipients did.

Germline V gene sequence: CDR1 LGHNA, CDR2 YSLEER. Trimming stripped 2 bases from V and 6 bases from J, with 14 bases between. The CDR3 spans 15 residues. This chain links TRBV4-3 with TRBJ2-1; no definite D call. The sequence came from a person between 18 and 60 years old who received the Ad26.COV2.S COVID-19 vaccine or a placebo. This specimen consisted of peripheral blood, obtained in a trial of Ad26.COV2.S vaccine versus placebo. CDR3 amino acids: CASSQQTRARNEQFF. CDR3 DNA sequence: TGCGCCAGCAGCCAACAAACCCGGGCCCGCAATGAGCAGTTCTTC.